This T cell receptor (beta chain) was obtained from a study of blood T cell repertoires in COVID-19. CDR1 is MNHNY, CDR2 SVGAGI, per germline (reference sequence). There are 13 residues in the CDR3. Germline trimming cut 10 bases from V and 0 bases from J; bases unmatched to any gene: 5. Sequenced by immunoSEQ multiplex PCR; TCRdb stores in-frame clones only, minus some. The sample has some 460,000 clones, about 85% seen once. Which cohort a participant joined came from the clinical history participants gave. The sequenced sample was PBMCs or T cells enriched from blood (not recorded which). This sequence originates from a woman in her late teens or twenties with acute COVID-19. The V gene is TRBV6-6, the J gene TRBJ1-2, with 7 bases identical to TRBD1. CDR3 sequence reads: CAMGDRANYGYTF. CDR3 in DNA: TGTGCCATGGGGGACAGAGCTAACTATGGCTACACCTTC.